This T cell receptor beta chain was captured by sequencing in a study of cytomegalovirus exposure and HLA in healthy donors. General observations from the study: Reported findings show TCR beta sequences accurately forecast HLA-A and HLA-B alleles in most subjects. Some TCR beta chains (roughly 150 of them) were listed as cytomegalovirus-associated. Three of the chains that were CMV-associated were confirmed in vitro to be specific for CMV antigens.

The length of the CDR3 is 16 residues. Germline V CDR1 and CDR2: LNHDA, SQIVND (reference sequence). About this clone: Its cognate antigen is unknown. One end of the junction varies from germline; a read error may be responsible.

The PCR ran on 60 Vbeta and 13 Jbeta primers. Using immunoSEQ multiplex PCR, the repertoire was profiled, and TCRdb retains in-frame clones only, with some absent. Its clone listing holds 70,000 or so clones. The rearrangement joins TRBV19 to TRBJ2-7; 9 bases align to TRBD2. This TCR was sampled from a man aged 35-49 years in good health and CMV-seronegative. Sequencing was carried out using PBMCs. This CDR3 reads CASSKAGGRTSSEQYF. The CDR3 DNA sequence: TGTGCCAGTAGCAAAGCGGGGGGCAGGACGTCCTCCGAGCAGTACTTC.